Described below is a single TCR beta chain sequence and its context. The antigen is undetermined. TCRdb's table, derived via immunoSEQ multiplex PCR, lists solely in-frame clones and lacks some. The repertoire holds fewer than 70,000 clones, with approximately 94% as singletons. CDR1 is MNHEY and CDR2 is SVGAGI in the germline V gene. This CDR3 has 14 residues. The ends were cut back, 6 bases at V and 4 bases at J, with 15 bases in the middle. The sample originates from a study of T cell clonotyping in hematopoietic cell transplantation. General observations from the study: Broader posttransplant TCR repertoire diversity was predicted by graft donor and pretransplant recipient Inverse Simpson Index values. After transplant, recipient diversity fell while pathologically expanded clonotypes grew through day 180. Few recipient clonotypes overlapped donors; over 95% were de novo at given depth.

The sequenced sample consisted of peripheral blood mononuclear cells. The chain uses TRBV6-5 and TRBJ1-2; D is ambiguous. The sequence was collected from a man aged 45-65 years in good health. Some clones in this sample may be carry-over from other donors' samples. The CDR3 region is CASSTLSPGYGYTF. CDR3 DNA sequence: TGTGCCAGCAGCACCCTTTCGCCGGGCTATGGCTACACCTTC.